The 29 T cell receptor beta chains below were found in one sample sequenced in a study of T cell changes during pregnancy in multiple sclerosis (dated by TCRdb to between 2018 and 2021). The library was built by means of the immunoSEQ multiplex PCR assay. Drawn from immuneACCESS, this table holds only the in-frame rearrangements with V and J called that TCRdb kept. Clones are partly lost; checked studies trace under half to an unresolved V gene and leave the rest unexplained. The sample table contains approximately 72,000 clones; only one count was recorded for approximately 90% of them. 1.5% to 2% of the sample rests with the top ten. The sample was peripheral blood, taken in the first trimester of pregnancy. These receptors all come from a female donor in good health, enrolled as a control in a pregnancy study.

The genes are TRBV5-1 and TRBJ2-5, with TRBD2 as a possible D gene (6 bases). Germline V gives CDR1 SGHRS, CDR2 YFSETQ. The V and J ends lost 5 bases and 4 bases respectively, with 15 bases between them. The CDR3 runs 14 residues. CDR3 nucleotides: TGCGCCAGCAGTGTCGGAGGGGCGGGAGAGACCCAGTACTTC. Protein: CASSVGGAGETQYF. Complete variable domain (other parts from reference TRBV5-1 and TRBJ2-5): KAGVTQTPRYLIKTRGQQVTLSCSPISGHRSVSWYQQTPGQGLQFLFEYFSETQRNKGNFPGRFSGRQFSNSRSEMNVSTLELGDSALYLCASSVGGAGETQYFGPGTRLLVL.

The V call is TRBV28, the J call TRBJ1-5; the match to TRBD1 covers 11 bases. This CDR3 comprises 14 residues. With 5 bases clipped from V and 7 bases from J, the junction kept 4 bases outside the gene matches. Germline values: CDR1 MDHEN, CDR2 SYDVKM. The CDR3 loop reads CASSRTGGVQPQHF. The CDR3 coding sequence is TGTGCCAGCAGTCGGACAGGGGGCGTCCAGCCCCAGCATTTT.

J is TRBJ2-5 and V is TRBV7-2, with 10 bases fitting TRBD1. Germline V gene data show CDR1 as SGHTA and CDR2 as FQGNSA. The CDR3 totals 15 residues. Germline trimming cut 5 bases from V and 4 bases from J; bases unmatched to any gene: 7. DNA of the CDR3: TGTGCCAGCAGCCCAGACAGGGGGCGAATAGAGACCCAGTACTTC. Translated: CASSPDRGRIETQYF.

The rearrangement links TRBV6-6 to TRBJ1-1; weak D call: TRBD1 (6 bases). The CDR3 runs to 14 residues. With 7 bases removed from V and 5 bases from J, the gap between germline ends came to 17 bases. Germline CDR1 and CDR2: MNHNY and SVGAGI (reference sequence). The CDR3 sequence: CASIPSAGVTEAFF. The CDR3, as DNA: TGTGCCAGCATTCCAAGTGCAGGGGTAACTGAAGCTTTCTTT.

The V gene is TRBV6-1, the J gene TRBJ2-7; no clear D gene. The V gene's germline CDR1 is MNHNS and CDR2 SASEGT. V was pared by 4 bases and J by 6 bases, with 7 bases between. The CDR3 consists of 11 residues. CDR3 nucleotides: TGTGCCAGCAGTGGCGTCGGCGAGCAGTACTTC. Amino acid sequence: CASSGVGEQYF.

The chain links TRBV29-1 to TRBJ2-2; TRBD2 might be the D (5 bases). Germline V CDR1 and CDR2: SQVTM, ANQGSEA. The CDR3 spans 14 residues. V shed 3 bases and J shed 6 bases, with 14 bases lying between them. DNA for the CDR3: TGCAGCGTTGATAGCGCAGATTCAGCCGGGGAGCTGTTTTTT. Translating it yields CSVDSADSAGELFF.

The chain carries TRBV6-1 and TRBJ2-3; no reliable D call. V lost 2 bases and J lost 6, with 9 bases in between. CDR1 and CDR2 (germline): MNHNS, SASEGT. CDR3 length: 13 residues. The CDR3 here is CASSEPGLDTQYF. CDR3 sequence (DNA): TGTGCCAGCAGTGAACCCGGTCTGGATACGCAGTATTTT.

This CDR3 is CASTGSGANVLTF. CDR3 sequence (DNA): TGTGCCAGCACAGGCTCTGGGGCCAACGTCCTGACTTTC. The V and J genes are TRBV6-6 and TRBJ2-6; D not certain. Germline V gene data show CDR1 as MNHNY and CDR2 as SVGAGI (reference sequence). Trimming left V 7 bases short and J 0 bases short, with 4 bases between. CDR3 length: 13 amino acids.

V usage is TRBV5-1 and J usage is TRBJ2-2; D is undetermined. The germline V and J ends were trimmed by 4 bases and 8 bases, with 15 bases remaining between them. Germline loops: CDR1 SGHRS, CDR2 YFSETQ. This CDR3 spans 14 amino acids. The CDR3 loop reads CASSLAFIVGELFF. In DNA, the CDR3 is TGCGCCAGCAGCCTGGCTTTTATTGTTGGGGAGCTGTTTTTT.

The chain carries TRBV10-3 and TRBJ2-7; no reliable D call. The CDR3 length is 15 residues. Germline V gene sequence: CDR1 ENHRY, CDR2 SYGVKD. V was shortened by 0 bases and J by 4 bases, with 13 bases between the two germline ends. The CDR3 loop is CAISESAAIRYEQYF. The CDR3 DNA sequence: TGTGCCATCAGTGAGTCGGCAGCGATAAGGTACGAGCAGTACTTC.

The V call is TRBV5-6, the J call TRBJ1-1; TRBD1 is a possible D gene (6 bases). In germline, CDR1 is SGHDT, CDR2 YYEEEE. Trimming removed 1 base from V and 4 bases from J, with 14 bases in between. The CDR3 runs to 15 residues. The CDR3 is CASSLYGGETTEAFF. The CDR3 DNA is TGTGCCAGCAGCTTGTATGGGGGCGAGACCACTGAAGCTTTCTTT.

The chain is built from TRBV28 and TRBJ2-3; TRBD2 might be the D (5 bases). V lost 7 bases and J lost 1, with 12 bases in between. Germline V gives CDR1 MDHEN, CDR2 SYDVKM. The CDR3 sequence is 14 residues long. The CDR3 DNA follows: TGTGCCAGCAACTCGGGGTTAGGCACAGATACGCAGTATTTT. This codes for CASNSGLGTDTQYF.

Many counts were recorded for this clone. The J gene is TRBJ2-3, the V gene TRBV2; TRBD2 matches at 8 bases. V trimming: 3 bases; J trimming: 1 base; junction bases outside the gene matches: 9. Per the germline V gene, CDR1 is SNHLY and CDR2 is FYNNEI. The CDR3 extends over 17 amino acids. The CDR3 nucleotides are TGTGCCAGCAGTGAGGGTTGGCCAGCGGGAGGCACAGATACGCAGTATTTT. Translated, it gives CASSEGWPAGGTDTQYF.

The chain uses TRBV2 and TRBJ2-7; 7 bases map to TRBD2. The V and J ends lost 3 bases and 2 bases, in that order; junction bases with no gene match: 4. This CDR3 comprises 14 residues. The germline V gene encodes CDR1 SNHLY and CDR2 FYNNEI. Here the CDR3 reads CASSERERAYEQYF. The CDR3 bases are TGTGCCAGCAGTGAGCGGGAGAGGGCCTACGAGCAGTACTTC.

The rearrangement joins TRBV18 to TRBJ2-7; 8 positions agree with TRBD2. V was clipped by 2 bases and J by 7 bases; unmatched bases: 7. This CDR3 spans 14 amino acids. Germline V gives CDR1 KGHSH, CDR2 LQKENI. CDR3 residues: CASSPRSGSSEQYF. CDR3 nucleotides: TGTGCCAGCTCACCAAGAAGCGGGAGTAGTGAGCAGTACTTC.

The chain has TRBV5-1 and TRBJ2-3, with 9 bases that match TRBD2. Per germline, CDR1 SGHRS and CDR2 YFSETQ. The trim removed 0 bases at V and 6 bases at J, leaving 5 bases unmatched. This CDR3 has 15 amino acids. CDR3 DNA sequence: TGCGCCAGCAGCTTGGGCGGGACTAGCCTCGATACGCAGTATTTT. This sequence encodes CASSLGGTSLDTQYF.

This clone was seen a single time. The chain has TRBV11-2 and TRBJ2-7, with D possibly matching TRBD2 (5 bases). This CDR3 has 15 residues. From germline, CDR1 is SGHAT and CDR2 FQNNGV. The V and J ends lost 6 bases and 1 base respectively, with 16 bases between them. CDR3 amino acids: CASRRQPTGSYEQYF. The CDR3 bases are TGTGCCAGCAGACGGCAACCGACGGGGTCCTACGAGCAGTACTTC.

The chain uses TRBV19 and TRBJ2-7; 9 nucleotides match TRBD1. This CDR3 is built from 12 residues. Looked up from germline, CDR1 is LNHDA and CDR2 is SQIVND (reference sequence). The CDR3 DNA reads TGTGCAACAGGGACAGGGACCTACGAGCAGTACTTC. It is translated as CATGTGTYEQYF.

This chain joins TRBV28 and TRBJ2-7, with D possibly matching TRBD1 (6 bases). The CDR3 contains 14 residues. V lost 6 bases and J 4 bases, leaving 16 bases between the germline ends. Germline CDR1 and CDR2: MDHEN and SYDVKM. Here the CDR3 reads CASSLQGISYEQYF. The CDR3 DNA reads as TGTGCCAGCAGCCTACAGGGTATATCGTACGAGCAGTACTTC.

The chain links TRBV4-1 to TRBJ1-5; TRBD1 aligns across 8 bases. Germline-derived CDR1 and CDR2 are MGHRA and YSYEKL. This CDR3 comprises 16 residues. The trim removed 4 bases at V and 3 bases at J, leaving 8 bases unmatched. The CDR3 DNA is TGCGCCAGCAGCCTAGCCGGGACAGGAGTCAATCAGCCCCAGCATTTT. Protein product: CASSLAGTGVNQPQHF.

The J gene is TRBJ2-7, the V gene TRBV25-1; 7 positions match TRBD2. The germline V gene encodes CDR1 MGHDK and CDR2 SYGVNS. Trimming removed 4 bases from V and 6 bases from J; junction bases left unmatched: 9. CDR3 length: 14 residues. CDR3 bases: TGTGCCAGCAGTGGGGGGGAGGGACCATCCGAGCAGTACTTC. Protein: CASSGGEGPSEQYF.

This clone was recorded only once. V gene TRBV4-1 combines with J gene TRBJ2-2; a possible D gene is TRBD2 (6 bases). The CDR3 sequence is 17 residues long. Looked up from germline, CDR1 is MGHRA and CDR2 is YSYEKL. V lost 1 base to trimming and J lost 1 base, with 13 bases between them. The CDR3 region has the DNA TGCGCCAGCAGCCAAGTCCCCGGTAGCGGGAACACCGGGGAGCTGTTTTTT. This translates into CASSQVPGSGNTGELFF.

This chain joins TRBV6-1 and TRBJ2-7, with D perhaps TRBD1 (6 bases). Germline V CDR1 and CDR2: MNHNS, SASEGT. V was shortened by 6 bases and J by 1 base, with 13 bases between the two germline ends. The CDR3 is 14 amino acids. The CDR3 reads CASRKGGSSYEQYF. In DNA, the CDR3 is TGTGCCAGCAGAAAAGGGGGTTCGTCCTACGAGCAGTACTTC.

CDR3 in amino acids: CASSHPGLSYEQYF. The CDR3, as DNA: TGCGCCAGCAGCCATCCGGGACTATCCTACGAGCAGTACTTC. The rearrangement joins TRBV4-1 to TRBJ2-7; 7 bases agree with TRBD2. CDR3 size: 14 residues. The germline gives CDR1 MGHRA, CDR2 YSYEKL. Germline trimming cut 3 bases from V and 1 base from J; bases unmatched to any gene: 3.

V usage is TRBV2 and J usage is TRBJ1-2, with 7 nucleotides matching TRBD1. J was trimmed by 8 bases and V by 6 bases; bases with no gene match: 12. The CDR3 covers 14 residues. Germline CDR1 reads SNHLY; CDR2 reads FYNNEI. CDR3 bases: TGTGCCAGCAGAGATACAGGGGAGGAAAGAGGCTACACCTTC. It is translated as CASRDTGEERGYTF.

This clone appeared a single time. The junction differs from germline at one of its ends, possibly a read error. The V and J genes are TRBV6-6 and TRBJ1-5; possibly TRBD1 for D (6 bases). This CDR3 has 13 amino acids. In germline, CDR1 is MNHNY, CDR2 SVGAGI (reference sequence). The CDR3 here is CASRDTGSLSLFF. CDR3 coding DNA: TGTGCCAGCAGAGATACAGGGTCATTATCACTTTTTTTT.

The chain joins TRBV5-1 to TRBJ1-5; TRBD1 might be the D (6 bases). Deletions cut 4 bases from V and 4 bases from J, with 15 bases between. Germline CDR1 reads SGHRS; CDR2 reads YFSETQ. The CDR3 runs 15 residues. The DNA of the CDR3 is TGCGCCAGCAGCCCGAGGGGGGGGCGAAATCAGCCCCAGCATTTT. It encodes CASSPRGGRNQPQHF.

V usage is TRBV29-1 and J usage is TRBJ2-1, with 12 bases matching TRBD1. There are 17 residues in the CDR3. J gave up 0 bases and V 7 bases, and 10 bases lay outside the gene matches. Looked up from germline, CDR1 is SQVTM and CDR2 is ANQGSEA. In nucleotides, the CDR3 is TGCAGCGCCCCGGGACAGGGGGCGCGTAACTCCTACAATGAGCAGTTCTTC. Translated: CSAPGQGARNSYNEQFF.

This chain joins TRBV28 and TRBJ2-7, with 8 nucleotides matching TRBD2. The V gene's germline CDR1 is MDHEN and CDR2 SYDVKM. The CDR3 consists of 17 residues. The V gene end was trimmed by 2 bases and the J gene end by 4 bases; junction bases not matched to a gene: 13. The CDR3 is CASSLLGGAGVGYEQYF. The CDR3 DNA follows: TGTGCCAGCAGTTTACTGGGGGGAGCGGGAGTGGGATACGAGCAGTACTTC.